This TCR beta chain was sequenced for a study of regulatory T cells in long-lasting Graves disease. General observations from the study: More public clonotypes were shared by persistent patients (2,741) than by new patients (about 1,000). Having few samples may have compromised the accuracy.

V trimming: 6 bases; J trimming: 7 bases; junction bases outside the gene matches: 4. Germline V gene lookup returns CDR1 DFQATT and CDR2 SNEGSKA (reference sequence). The CDR3 is 13 amino acids. Time point here: persistent/refractory GD, antithyroid drugs over 5 years with positive TRAb. Preparation of the TCR library used RNA extracted from PBMCs. It was an endocrinology department in Xi'an, China, that provided the patients. EDTA tubes received roughly 9 milliliters of collected peripheral blood. HTBI primers from iRepertoire and Arm-PCR of CDR3 regions yielded the TCR beta libraries. TCRdb re-analysed the multiplex PCR reads in MiXCR, keeping a single row per CDR3 protein. The sample includes roughly 450,000 distinct CDR3 sequences, roughly 22% of them seen just once. This clonotype was counted at least ten times. Its matching antigen is unknown.

The material was peripheral blood mononuclear cells (PBMCs), obtained when the disease was refractory, from a patient treated with antithyroid drugs. V and J are TRBV20-1 and TRBJ1-4, with 11 bases that match TRBD1. This receptor was taken from a female donor with Graves disease. The CDR3 sequence: CSAAGTGGEKLFF. CDR3 DNA: TGCAGTGCAGCCGGGACAGGGGGTGAAAAACTGTTTTTT.